This TCR beta chain was sequenced during a study of CXCR3-negative and CXCR3-positive naive CD8 T cells. Study context: With about 1.5 +/- 0.3 million reads per library, the TRB reads numbered about 135 million in total. Study-level results: Comparison of naive CXCR3-negative and CXCR3-positive cells revealed similar TRBV-TRBJ usage, while memory cells differed.

Naive CD8+ T cells had a CD45RO-CCR7+CD27+CD95- phenotype. This CDR3 comprises 13 residues. CDR1 is SEHNR and CDR2 is FQNEAQ in the germline V gene (reference sequence). UMI-tagged TRB cDNA libraries were built via 5' RACE. TCRdb reprocessed the 5' RACE reads and reports one entry per CDR3 protein, with no DNA. This table lists 100,000 to 150,000 distinct CDR3 sequences. Regarding this clonotype: Antigen specificity is unknown.

Material: naive CXCR3- CD8+ T cells from blood. Subset: CD45RO-CCR7+CD27+CD95- naive CD8+ T cells lacking CXCR3 (TNR3-). This rearrangement joins TRBV7-9 to TRBJ2-5; TCRdb's D call of TRBD1 is untestable without DNA. The sequence derives from a human donor in good health. Some clones in this sample may be carry-over from other donors' samples. The CDR3: CASSLDSMRTQYF. The full variable domain, rest sourced from reference TRBV7-9 and TRBJ2-5, is DTGVSQNPRHKITKRGQNVTFRCDPISEHNRLYWYRQTLGQGPEFLTYFQNEAQLEKSRLLSDRFSAERPKGSFSTLEIQRTEQGDSAMYLCASSLDSMRTQYFGPGTRLLVL.